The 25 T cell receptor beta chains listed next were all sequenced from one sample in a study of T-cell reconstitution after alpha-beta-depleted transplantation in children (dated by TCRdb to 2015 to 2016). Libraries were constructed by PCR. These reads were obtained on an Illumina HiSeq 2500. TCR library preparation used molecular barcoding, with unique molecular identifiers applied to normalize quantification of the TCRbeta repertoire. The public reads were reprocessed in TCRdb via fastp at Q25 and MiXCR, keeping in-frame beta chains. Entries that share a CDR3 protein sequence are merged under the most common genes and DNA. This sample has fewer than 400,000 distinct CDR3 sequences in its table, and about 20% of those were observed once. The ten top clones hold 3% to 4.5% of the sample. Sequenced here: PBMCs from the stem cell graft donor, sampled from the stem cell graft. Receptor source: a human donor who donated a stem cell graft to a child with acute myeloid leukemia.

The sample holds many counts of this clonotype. The CDR3 sequence: CSARGEEGPGPLNNEQFF. In DNA form, the CDR3 reads TGCAGTGCTAGGGGGGAAGAGGGGCCGGGACCGCTTAACAATGAGCAGTTCTTC. V is TRBV20-1 and J is TRBJ2-1; either TRBD1 or TRBD2 may supply D (5 bases each). The CDR3 loop spans 18 amino acids. The germline V gene encodes CDR1 DFQATT and CDR2 SNEGSKA (reference sequence). The germline V and J ends were trimmed by 3 bases and 5 bases, with 26 bases remaining between them.

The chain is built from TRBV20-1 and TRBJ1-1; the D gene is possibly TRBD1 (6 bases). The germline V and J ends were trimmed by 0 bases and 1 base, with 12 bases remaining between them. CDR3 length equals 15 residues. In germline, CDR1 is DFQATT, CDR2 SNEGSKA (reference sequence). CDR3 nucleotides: TGCAGTGCTAGAGATCCCAGGGGAGGGAACACTGAAGCTTTCTTT. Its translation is CSARDPRGGNTEAFF.

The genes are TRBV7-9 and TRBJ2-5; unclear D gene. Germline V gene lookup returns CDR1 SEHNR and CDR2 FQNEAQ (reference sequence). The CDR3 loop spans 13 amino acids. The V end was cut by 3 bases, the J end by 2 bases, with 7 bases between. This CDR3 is CASSFGWQETQYF. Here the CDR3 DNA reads TGTGCCAGCAGCTTCGGCTGGCAAGAGACCCAGTACTTC. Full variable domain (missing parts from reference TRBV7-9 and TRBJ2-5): DTGVSQNPRHKITKRGQNVTFRCDPISEHNRLYWYRQTLGQGPEFLTYFQNEAQLEKSRLLSDRFSAERPKGSFSTLEIQRTEQGDSAMYLCASSFGWQETQYFGPGTRLLVL.

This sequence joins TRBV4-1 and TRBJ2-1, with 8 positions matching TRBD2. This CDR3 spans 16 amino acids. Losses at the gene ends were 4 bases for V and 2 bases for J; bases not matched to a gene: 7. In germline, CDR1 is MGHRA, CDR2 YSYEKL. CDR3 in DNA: TGCGCCAGCAGCCCCTCAAGCGGGAGCCCCTACAATGAGCAGTTCTTC. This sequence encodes CASSPSSGSPYNEQFF.

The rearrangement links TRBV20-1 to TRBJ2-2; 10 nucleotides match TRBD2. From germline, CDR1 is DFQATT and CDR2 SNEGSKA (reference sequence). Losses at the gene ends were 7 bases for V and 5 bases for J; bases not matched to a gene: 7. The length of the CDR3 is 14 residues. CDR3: CSVQGLALTGELFF. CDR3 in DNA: TGCAGTGTCCAGGGACTAGCGTTGACCGGGGAGCTGTTTTTT.

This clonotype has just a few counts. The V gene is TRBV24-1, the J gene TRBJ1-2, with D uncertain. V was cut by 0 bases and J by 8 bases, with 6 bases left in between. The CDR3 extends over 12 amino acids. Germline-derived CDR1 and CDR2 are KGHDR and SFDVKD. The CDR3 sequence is CATSDLGQGYTF. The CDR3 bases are TGTGCCACCAGTGATTTGGGGCAAGGCTACACCTTC.

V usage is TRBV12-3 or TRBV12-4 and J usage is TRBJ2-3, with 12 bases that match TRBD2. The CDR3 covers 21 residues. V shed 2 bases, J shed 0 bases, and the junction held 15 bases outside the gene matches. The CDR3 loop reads CASSLKARGLAGMDSTDTQYF. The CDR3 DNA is TGTGCCAGCAGTTTAAAGGCTCGGGGACTAGCGGGCATGGATAGCACAGATACGCAGTATTTT.

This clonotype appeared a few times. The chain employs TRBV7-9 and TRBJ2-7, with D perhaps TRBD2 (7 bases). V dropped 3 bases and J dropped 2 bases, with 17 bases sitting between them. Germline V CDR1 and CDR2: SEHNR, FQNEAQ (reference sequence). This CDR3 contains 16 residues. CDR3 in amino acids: CASSLAPGEGPYEQYF. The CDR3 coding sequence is TGTGCCAGCAGCTTGGCCCCAGGGGAGGGGCCCTACGAGCAGTACTTC. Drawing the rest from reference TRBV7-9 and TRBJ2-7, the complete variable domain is DTGVSQNPRHKITKRGQNVTFRCDPISEHNRLYWYRQTLGQGPEFLTYFQNEAQLEKSRLLSDRFSAERPKGSFSTLEIQRTEQGDSAMYLCASSLAPGEGPYEQYFGPGTRLTVT.

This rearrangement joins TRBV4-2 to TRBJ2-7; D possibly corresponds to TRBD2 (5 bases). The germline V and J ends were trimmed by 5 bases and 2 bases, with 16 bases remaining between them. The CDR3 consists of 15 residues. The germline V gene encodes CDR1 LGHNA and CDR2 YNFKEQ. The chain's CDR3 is CASSYTQRRTYEQYF. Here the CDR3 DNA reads TGTGCCAGCAGCTATACACAGCGGCGCACCTACGAGCAGTACTTC.

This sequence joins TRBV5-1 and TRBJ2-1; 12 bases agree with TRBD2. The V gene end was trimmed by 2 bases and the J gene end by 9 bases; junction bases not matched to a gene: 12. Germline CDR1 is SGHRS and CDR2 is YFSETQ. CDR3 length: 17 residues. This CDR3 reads CASSFYLLAGGPSEQFF. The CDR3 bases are TGCGCCAGCAGCTTTTACCTCCTAGCGGGAGGGCCCAGTGAGCAGTTCTTC.

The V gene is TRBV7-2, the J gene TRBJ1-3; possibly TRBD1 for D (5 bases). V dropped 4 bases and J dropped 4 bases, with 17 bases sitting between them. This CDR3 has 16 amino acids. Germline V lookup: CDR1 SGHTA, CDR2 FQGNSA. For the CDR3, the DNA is TGTGCCAGCAGCTCCGCTCTGGGGGGGAGCGGAAACACCATATATTTT. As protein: CASSSALGGSGNTIYF.

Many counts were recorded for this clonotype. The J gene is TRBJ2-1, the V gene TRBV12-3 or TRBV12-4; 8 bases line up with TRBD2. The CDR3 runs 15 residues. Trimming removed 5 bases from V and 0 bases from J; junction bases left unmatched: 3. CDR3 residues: CASSGGRSSYNEQFF. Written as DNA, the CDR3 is TGTGCCAGCAGTGGCGGGAGGAGCTCCTACAATGAGCAGTTCTTC.

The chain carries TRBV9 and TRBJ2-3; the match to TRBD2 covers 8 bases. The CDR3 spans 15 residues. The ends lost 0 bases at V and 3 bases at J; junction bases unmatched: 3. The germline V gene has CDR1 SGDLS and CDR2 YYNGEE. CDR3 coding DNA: TGTGCCAGCAGCGTAGGGACTAGCAGAACAGATACGCAGTATTTT. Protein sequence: CASSVGTSRTDTQYF.

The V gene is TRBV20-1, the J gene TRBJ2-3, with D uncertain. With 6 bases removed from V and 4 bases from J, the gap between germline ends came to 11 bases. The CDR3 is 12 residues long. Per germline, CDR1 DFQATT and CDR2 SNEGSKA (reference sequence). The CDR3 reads CSAPKVPDTQYF. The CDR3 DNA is TGCAGTGCCCCCAAGGTCCCAGATACGCAGTATTTT.

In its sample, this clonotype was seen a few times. CDR3 residues: CSARGGRFDEQFF. In DNA form, the CDR3 reads TGCAGTGCTAGAGGCGGGAGATTTGATGAGCAGTTCTTC. The chain joins TRBV20-1 to TRBJ2-1; 7 nucleotides agree with TRBD2. Losses at the gene ends were 1 base for V and 8 bases for J; bases not matched to a gene: 5. The CDR3 runs 13 residues. Germline V lookup: CDR1 DFQATT, CDR2 SNEGSKA (reference sequence).

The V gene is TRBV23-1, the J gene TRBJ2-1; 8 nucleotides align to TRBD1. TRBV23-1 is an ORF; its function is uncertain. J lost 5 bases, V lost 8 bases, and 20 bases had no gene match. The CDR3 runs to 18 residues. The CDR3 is CASPKSGQGELVHNEQFF. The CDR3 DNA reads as TGCGCCAGCCCGAAATCTGGACAGGGTGAACTTGTCCACAATGAGCAGTTCTTC.

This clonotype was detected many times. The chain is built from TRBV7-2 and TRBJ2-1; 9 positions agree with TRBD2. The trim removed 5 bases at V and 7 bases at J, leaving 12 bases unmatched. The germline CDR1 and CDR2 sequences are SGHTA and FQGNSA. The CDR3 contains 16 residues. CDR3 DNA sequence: TGTGCCAGCAGCAAAGTAGCGGGAGATCTTCGGAATGAGCAGTTCTTC. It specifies CASSKVAGDLRNEQFF.

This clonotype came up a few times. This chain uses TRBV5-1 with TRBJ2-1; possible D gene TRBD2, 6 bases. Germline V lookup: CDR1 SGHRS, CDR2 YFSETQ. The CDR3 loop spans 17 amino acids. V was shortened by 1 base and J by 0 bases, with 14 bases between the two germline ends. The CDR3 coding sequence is TGCGCCAGCAGCTTGTGGGGTAGCGGCGACTCCTACAATGAGCAGTTCTTC. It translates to CASSLWGSGDSYNEQFF.

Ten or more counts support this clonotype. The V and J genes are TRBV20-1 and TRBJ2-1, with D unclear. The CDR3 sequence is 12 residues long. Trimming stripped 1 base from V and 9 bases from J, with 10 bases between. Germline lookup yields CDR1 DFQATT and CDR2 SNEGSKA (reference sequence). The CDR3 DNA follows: TGCAGTGCTAGAGTCGTAGCCGCTGAGCAGTTCTTC. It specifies CSARVVAAEQFF.

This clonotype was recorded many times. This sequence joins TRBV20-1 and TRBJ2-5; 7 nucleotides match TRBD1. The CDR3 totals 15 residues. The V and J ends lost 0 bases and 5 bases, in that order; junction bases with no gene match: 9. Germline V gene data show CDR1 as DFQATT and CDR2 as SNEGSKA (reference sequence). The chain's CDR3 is CSARDGDRVGETQYF. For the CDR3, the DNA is TGCAGTGCTAGAGATGGTGACAGGGTAGGGGAGACCCAGTACTTC.

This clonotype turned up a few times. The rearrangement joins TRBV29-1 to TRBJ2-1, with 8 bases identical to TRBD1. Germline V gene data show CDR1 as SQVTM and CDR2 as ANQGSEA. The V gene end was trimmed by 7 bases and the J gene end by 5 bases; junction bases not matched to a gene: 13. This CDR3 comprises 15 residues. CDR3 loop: CSATRGQGRNNEQFF. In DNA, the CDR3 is TGCAGCGCCACCAGGGGGCAGGGGAGGAACAATGAGCAGTTCTTC.

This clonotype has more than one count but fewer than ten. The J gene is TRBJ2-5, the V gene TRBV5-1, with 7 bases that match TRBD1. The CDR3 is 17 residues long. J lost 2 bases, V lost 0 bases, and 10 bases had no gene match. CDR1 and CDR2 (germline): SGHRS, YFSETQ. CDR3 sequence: CASSLELTGQQQETQYF. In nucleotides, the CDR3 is TGCGCCAGCAGCTTGGAATTGACGGGACAGCAACAAGAGACCCAGTACTTC.

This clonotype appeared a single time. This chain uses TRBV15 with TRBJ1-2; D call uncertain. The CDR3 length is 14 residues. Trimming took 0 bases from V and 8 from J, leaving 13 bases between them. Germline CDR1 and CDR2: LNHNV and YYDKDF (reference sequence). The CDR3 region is CATSRDGSGVGYTF. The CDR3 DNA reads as TGTGCCACCAGCAGAGATGGTTCTGGCGTGGGCTACACCTTC.

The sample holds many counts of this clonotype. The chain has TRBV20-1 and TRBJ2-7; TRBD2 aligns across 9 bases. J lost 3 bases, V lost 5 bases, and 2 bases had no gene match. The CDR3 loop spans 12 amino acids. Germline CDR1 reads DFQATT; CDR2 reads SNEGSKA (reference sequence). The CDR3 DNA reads TGCAGTGCTGGGACTAGCCTCTACGAGCAGTACTTC. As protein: CSAGTSLYEQYF.

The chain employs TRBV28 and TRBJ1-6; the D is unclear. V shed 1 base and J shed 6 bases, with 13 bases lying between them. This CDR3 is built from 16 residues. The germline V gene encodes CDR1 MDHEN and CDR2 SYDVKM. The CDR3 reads CASSLFRRGFNSPLHF. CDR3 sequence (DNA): TGTGCCAGCAGTTTATTCAGGCGGGGTTTTAATTCACCCCTCCACTTT.